The 9 T cell receptor beta chains below all came from one sample that was sequenced in a study of T cell responses to AZD1222 COVID-19 vaccine. Some clones are missing from TCRdb's copy, which holds only in-frame ones; the method was immunoSEQ multiplex PCR. The repertoire holds approximately 50,000 clones, with approximately 86% as singletons. Sequences were derived from peripheral blood, sampled 28 days after the second AZD1222 dose. These receptors originate from an adult who received the AZD1222 COVID-19 vaccine.

V and J are TRBV7-9 and TRBJ2-3, with a possible D match to TRBD2 (6 bases). The CDR3 is 15 amino acids. V lost 6 bases to trimming and J lost 11 bases, with 24 bases between them. Germline CDR1 reads SEHNR; CDR2 reads FQNEAQ (reference sequence). This CDR3 is CASSTSLGPTSRQYF. CDR3 nucleotide sequence: TGTGCCAGCAGTACCAGCTTGGGACCGACTAGTAGGCAGTATTTT.

A single count supports this clone. The rearrangement links TRBV28 to TRBJ2-5; D possibly matches TRBD1 or TRBD2 (6 bases each). Between the trimmed V and J ends, which lost 1 base and 2 bases, there was a span of 17 bases. Germline V gene data show CDR1 as MDHEN and CDR2 as SYDVKM. The CDR3 has 17 residues. CDR3 nucleotide sequence: TGTGCCAGCAGTTTATTAACCGGGGGCCCTTTTCAAGAGACCCAGTACTTC. Translated: CASSLLTGGPFQETQYF.

This clone appeared once. V usage is TRBV7-2 and J usage is TRBJ2-6; 7 nucleotides align to TRBD2. The V and J ends lost 3 bases and 2 bases, in that order; junction bases with no gene match: 1. This CDR3 spans 15 amino acids. Per the germline V gene, CDR1 is SGHTA and CDR2 is FQGNSA. CDR3 region: CASSLGGTGANVLTF. As DNA, the CDR3 is TGTGCCAGCAGCTTGGGGGGGACTGGGGCCAACGTCCTGACTTTC.

By sample share, this clone is medium-sized. The V call is TRBV7-9, the J call TRBJ1-1; tentatively, D is TRBD1 (5 bases). The V end lost 8 bases, the J end lost 1 base, and 14 bases lay between the germline ends. This CDR3 has 14 amino acids. Germline lookup yields CDR1 SEHNR and CDR2 FQNEAQ (reference sequence). The CDR3 region has the DNA TGTGCCAGCCGCGAGGCGGGGGGGAACACTGAAGCTTTCTTT. Translated, it gives CASREAGGNTEAFF. Full variable domain (missing parts from reference TRBV7-9 and TRBJ1-1): DTGVSQNPRHKITKRGQNVTFRCDPISEHNRLYWYRQTLGQGPEFLTYFQNEAQLEKSRLLSDRFSAERPKGSFSTLEIQRTEQGDSAMYLCASREAGGNTEAFFGQGTRLTVV.

The genes are TRBV5-1 and TRBJ2-5, with a weak D call TRBD2 (5 bases). Trimming removed 3 bases at V and 1 base at J, with 13 bases between. The germline V gene encodes CDR1 SGHRS and CDR2 YFSETQ. The CDR3 runs 15 residues. The DNA of the CDR3 is TGCGCCAGCAGCTCCCAGTCGGGGAGCCAAGAGACCCAGTACTTC. Its translation is CASSSQSGSQETQYF.

The gene calls are TRBV6-1 and TRBJ1-5, with 8 bases fitting TRBD1. The germline CDR1 and CDR2 sequences are MNHNS and SASEGT. Losses at the gene ends were 4 bases for V and 6 bases for J; bases not matched to a gene: 11. This CDR3 is 16 amino acids long. Written as DNA, the CDR3 is TGTGCCAGCAGTGCCCTAGGACAGGGCGCGACTCAGCCCCAGCATTTT. Translation gives CASSALGQGATQPQHF.

This clone was seen just once. The V gene is TRBV18, the J gene TRBJ2-7, with D unresolved. This CDR3 is built from 13 residues. Germline V lookup: CDR1 KGHSH, CDR2 LQKENI. V dropped 6 bases and J dropped 0 bases, with 9 bases sitting between them. The CDR3 here is CASSPRSSYEQYF. The CDR3 bases are TGTGCCAGCTCCCCCCGGTCCTCCTACGAGCAGTACTTC.

The chain recombines TRBV6-5 with TRBJ2-7, with D perhaps TRBD2 (6 bases). The germline gives CDR1 MNHEY, CDR2 SVGAGI. CDR3 length: 15 residues. V was shortened by 0 bases and J by 2 bases, with 11 bases between the two germline ends. CDR3 sequence reads: CASSYSTSPAYEQYF. The DNA of the CDR3 is TGTGCCAGCAGTTACTCGACTAGTCCGGCCTACGAGCAGTACTTC.

J is TRBJ1-4 and V is TRBV15, with D perhaps TRBD1 (5 bases). Germline CDR1 LNHNV, CDR2 YYDKDF (reference sequence). V lost 0 bases and J 8 bases, leaving 13 bases between the germline ends. The CDR3 is 15 residues long. CDR3 sequence: CATSRDSRGLEKLFF. CDR3 in DNA: TGTGCCACCAGCAGAGATAGCCGGGGGTTAGAAAAACTGTTTTTT.